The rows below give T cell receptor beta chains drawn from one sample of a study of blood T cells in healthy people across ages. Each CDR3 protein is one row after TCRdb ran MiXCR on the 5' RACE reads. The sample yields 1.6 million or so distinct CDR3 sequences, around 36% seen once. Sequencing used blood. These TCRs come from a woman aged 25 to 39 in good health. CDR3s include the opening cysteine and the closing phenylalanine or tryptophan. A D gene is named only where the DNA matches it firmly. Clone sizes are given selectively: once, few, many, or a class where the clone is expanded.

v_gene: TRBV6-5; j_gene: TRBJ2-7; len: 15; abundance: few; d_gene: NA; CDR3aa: CASSYSSRGAGEQYF; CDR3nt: TGTGCCAGCAGTTACTCCTCTAGGGGGGCGGGTGAGCAGTACTTC
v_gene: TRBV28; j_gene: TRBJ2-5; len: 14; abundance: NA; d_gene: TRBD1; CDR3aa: CASSLKTGVYERYF; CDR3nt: TGTGCCAGCAGTTTAAAGACAGGGGTCTACGAGCGGTACTTC
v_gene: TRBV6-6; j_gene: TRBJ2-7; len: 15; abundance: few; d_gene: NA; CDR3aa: CASSYSIDRLGEQYF; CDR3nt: TGTGCCAGCAGTTACTCAATAGACAGGCTCGGGGAGCAGTACTTC
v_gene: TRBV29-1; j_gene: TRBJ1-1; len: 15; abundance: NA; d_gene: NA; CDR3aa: CSVGETTLTNTEAFF; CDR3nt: TGCAGCGTTGGGGAGACCACACTAACGAACACTGAAGCTTTCTTT
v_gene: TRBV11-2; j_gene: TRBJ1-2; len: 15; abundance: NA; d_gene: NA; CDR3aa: CATWGGAETNYGYTF; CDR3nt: TGTGCCACCTGGGGGGGCGCGGAGACTAACTATGGCTACACCTTC
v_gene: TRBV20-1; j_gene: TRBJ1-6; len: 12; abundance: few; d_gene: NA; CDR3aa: CSEGILNSPLHF; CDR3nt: TGCAGTGAAGGGATTCTCAATTCACCCCTCCACTTT
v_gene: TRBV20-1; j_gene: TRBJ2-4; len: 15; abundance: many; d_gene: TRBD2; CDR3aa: CSAREKRDPKNIQYF; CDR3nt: TGCAGTGCTAGAGAGAAGCGGGACCCCAAAAACATTCAGTACTTC
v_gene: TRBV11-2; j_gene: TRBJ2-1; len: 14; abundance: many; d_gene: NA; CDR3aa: CASSLLATAPEQFF; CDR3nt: TGTGCCAGCAGCTTACTGGCGACAGCGCCTGAGCAGTTCTTC
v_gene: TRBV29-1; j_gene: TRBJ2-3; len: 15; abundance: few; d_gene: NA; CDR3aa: CSVAIPPDGADTQYF; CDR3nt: TGCAGCGTTGCGATACCCCCCGATGGGGCAGATACGCAGTATTTT
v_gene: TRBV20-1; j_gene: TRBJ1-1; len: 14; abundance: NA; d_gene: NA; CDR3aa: CSARETGGDTEAFF; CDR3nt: TGCAGTGCTAGAGAAACAGGAGGGGACACTGAAGCTTTCTTT
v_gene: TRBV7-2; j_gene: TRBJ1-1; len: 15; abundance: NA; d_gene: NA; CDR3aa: CASSLVGKGGTEAFF; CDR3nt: TGTGCCAGCAGCTTAGTAGGGAAGGGAGGCACTGAAGCTTTCTTT
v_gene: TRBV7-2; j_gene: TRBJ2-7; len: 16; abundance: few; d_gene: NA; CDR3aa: CASSLARRDRSYEQYF; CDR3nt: TGTGCCAGCAGCTTAGCGAGGCGGGACCGATCCTACGAGCAGTACTTC
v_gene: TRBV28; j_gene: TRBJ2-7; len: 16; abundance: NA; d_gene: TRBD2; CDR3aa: CASKGSGGVNSYEQYF; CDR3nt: TGTGCCAGCAAGGGTAGCGGGGGAGTGAACTCCTACGAGCAGTACTTC
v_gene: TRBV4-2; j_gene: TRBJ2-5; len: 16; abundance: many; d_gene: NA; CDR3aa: CASSQEVNPATETQYF; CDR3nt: TGTGCCAGCAGCCAAGAGGTTAACCCGGCCACCGAGACCCAGTACTTC
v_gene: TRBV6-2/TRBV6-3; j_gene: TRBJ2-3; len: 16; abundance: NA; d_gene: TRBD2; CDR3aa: CASQAGTSGIPDTQYF; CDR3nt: TGTGCCAGCCAGGCTGGGACTAGCGGGATTCCAGATACGCAGTATTTT
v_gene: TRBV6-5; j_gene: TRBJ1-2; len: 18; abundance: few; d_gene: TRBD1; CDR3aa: CASNYRSYRGRENYGYTF; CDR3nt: TGTGCCAGCAATTACCGTTCATACAGGGGGAGAGAGAACTATGGCTACACCTTC
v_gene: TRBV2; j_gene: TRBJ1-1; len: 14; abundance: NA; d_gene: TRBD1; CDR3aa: CASRGTGFNTEAFF; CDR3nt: TGTGCCAGCAGGGGGACAGGGTTCAACACTGAAGCTTTCTTT
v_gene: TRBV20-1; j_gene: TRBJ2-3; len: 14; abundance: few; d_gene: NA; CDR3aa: CSARGGPEADTQYF; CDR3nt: TGCAGTGCTAGAGGGGGCCCGGAGGCAGATACGCAGTATTTT
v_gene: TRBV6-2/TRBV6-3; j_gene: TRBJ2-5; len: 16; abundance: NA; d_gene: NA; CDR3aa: CASSSSRGTERETQYF; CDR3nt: TGTGCCAGCAGCTCATCCCGGGGGACCGAACGGGAGACCCAGTACTTC
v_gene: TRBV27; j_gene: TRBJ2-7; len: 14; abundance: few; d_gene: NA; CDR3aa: CASSLSLSSYEQYF; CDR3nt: TGTGCCAGCAGTTTATCCCTCAGCTCCTACGAGCAGTACTTC
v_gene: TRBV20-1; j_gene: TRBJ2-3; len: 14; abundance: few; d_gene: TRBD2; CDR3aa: CSALGTSSTDTQYF; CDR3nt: TGCAGTGCTTTGGGGACTAGCAGCACAGATACGCAGTATTTT
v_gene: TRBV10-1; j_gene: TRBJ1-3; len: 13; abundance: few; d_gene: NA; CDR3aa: CASRVSTGNTIYF; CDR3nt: TGCGCCAGCCGCGTCTCGACTGGAAACACCATATATTTT
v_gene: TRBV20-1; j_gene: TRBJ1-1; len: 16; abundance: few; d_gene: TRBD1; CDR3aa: CSARGRGDRVNTEAFF; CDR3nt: TGCAGTGCTAGGGGACGCGGGGACAGGGTGAACACTGAAGCTTTCTTT
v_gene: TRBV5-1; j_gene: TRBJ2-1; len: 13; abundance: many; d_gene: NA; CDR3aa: CASEEALVLEQFF; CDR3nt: TGCGCCAGCGAGGAGGCGCTGGTCCTTGAGCAGTTCTTC
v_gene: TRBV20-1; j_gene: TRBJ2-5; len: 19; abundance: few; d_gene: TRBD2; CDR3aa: CSARPAPWALAGEIETQYF; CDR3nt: TGCAGTGCTAGACCGGCACCCTGGGCCCTAGCGGGAGAGATAGAGACCCAGTACTTC
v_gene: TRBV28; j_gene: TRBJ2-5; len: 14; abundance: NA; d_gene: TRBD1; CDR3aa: CASKGAGGQETQYF; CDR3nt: TGTGCCAGCAAGGGGGCAGGGGGCCAAGAGACCCAGTACTTC
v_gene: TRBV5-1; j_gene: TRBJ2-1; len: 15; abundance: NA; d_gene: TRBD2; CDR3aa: CASSLDSGRNNGQFF; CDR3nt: TGCGCCAGCAGCTTGGATAGCGGGAGAAACAATGGGCAGTTCTTC
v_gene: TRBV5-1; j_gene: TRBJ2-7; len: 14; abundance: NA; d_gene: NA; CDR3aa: CASSAGGVTYEQYF; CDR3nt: TGCGCCAGCAGCGCCGGTGGGGTGACCTACGAGCAGTACTTC
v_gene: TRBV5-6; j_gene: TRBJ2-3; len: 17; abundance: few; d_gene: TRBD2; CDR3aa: CASSYRAGGMRTDTQYF; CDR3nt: TGTGCCAGCAGCTATCGAGCGGGGGGCATGAGAACAGATACGCAGTATTTT
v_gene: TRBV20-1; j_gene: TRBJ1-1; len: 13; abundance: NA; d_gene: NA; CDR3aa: CSARAERNTEAFF; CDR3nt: TGCAGTGCTAGGGCGGAGAGGAACACTGAAGCTTTCTTT
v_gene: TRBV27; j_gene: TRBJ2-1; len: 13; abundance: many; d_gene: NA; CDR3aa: CASSLSPYNEQFF; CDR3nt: TGTGCCAGCAGCTTATCTCCTTACAATGAGCAGTTCTTC
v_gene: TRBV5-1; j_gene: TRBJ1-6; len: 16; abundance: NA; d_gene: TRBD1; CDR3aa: CASSLLGQGVRSPLHF; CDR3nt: TGCGCCAGCAGCTTGTTGGGGCAGGGGGTTCGTTCACCCCTCCACTTT
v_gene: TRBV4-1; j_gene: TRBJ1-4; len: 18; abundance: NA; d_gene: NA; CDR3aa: CASSHLPQTRTTNEKLFF; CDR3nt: TGCGCCAGCAGCCACCTACCACAAACACGGACAACTAATGAAAAACTGTTTTTT
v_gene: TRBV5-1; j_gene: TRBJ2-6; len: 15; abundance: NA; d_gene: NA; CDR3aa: CASSLVGSGANVLRF; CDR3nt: NA
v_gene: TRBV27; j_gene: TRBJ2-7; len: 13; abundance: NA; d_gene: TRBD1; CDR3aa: CASSAPTGGEQYF; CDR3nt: TGTGCCAGCAGTGCTCCGACAGGGGGCGAGCAGTACTTC
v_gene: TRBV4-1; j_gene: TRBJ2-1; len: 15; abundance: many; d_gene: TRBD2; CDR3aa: CASSQTSGGAYEQFF; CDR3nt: TGCGCCAGCAGCCAGACTAGCGGGGGGGCCTATGAGCAGTTCTTC
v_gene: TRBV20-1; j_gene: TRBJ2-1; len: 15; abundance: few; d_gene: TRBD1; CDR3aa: CSAREGTGTDNEQFF; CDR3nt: TGCAGTGCTAGAGAGGGGACAGGGACTGACAATGAGCAGTTCTTC
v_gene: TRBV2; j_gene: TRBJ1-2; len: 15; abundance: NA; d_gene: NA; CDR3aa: CASSESGPSNYGYTF; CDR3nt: TGTGCCAGCAGTGAGTCAGGACCTTCTAACTATGGCTACACCTTC
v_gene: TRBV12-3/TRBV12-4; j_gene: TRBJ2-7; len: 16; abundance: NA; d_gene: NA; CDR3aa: CASSITYRDGDYEQYF; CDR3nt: TGTGCCAGCAGTATCACGTACCGGGACGGGGACTACGAGCAGTACTTC
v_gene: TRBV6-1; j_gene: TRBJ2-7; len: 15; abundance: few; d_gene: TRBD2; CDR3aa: CASRRTSGVFYEQYF; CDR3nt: TGTGCCAGCAGAAGGACTAGCGGGGTATTCTACGAGCAGTACTTC
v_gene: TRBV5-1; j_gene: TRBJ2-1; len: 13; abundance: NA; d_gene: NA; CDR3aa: CASSYGTYNEQFF; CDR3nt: TGCGCCAGCAGCTATGGGACGTACAATGAGCAGTTCTTC
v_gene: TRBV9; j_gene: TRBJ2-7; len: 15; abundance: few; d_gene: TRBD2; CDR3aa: CASSVGTSVFYEQYF; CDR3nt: TGTGCCAGCAGCGTGGGGACTAGCGTTTTCTACGAGCAGTACTTC
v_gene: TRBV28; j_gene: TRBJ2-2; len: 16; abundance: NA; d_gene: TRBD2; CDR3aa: CASSLAGNTNTGELFF; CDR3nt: TGTGCCAGCAGTCTAGCGGGGAATACGAACACCGGGGAGCTGTTTTTT
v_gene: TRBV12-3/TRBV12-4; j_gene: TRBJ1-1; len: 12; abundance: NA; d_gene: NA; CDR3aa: CATRGGGTEAFF; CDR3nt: TGTGCCACCCGAGGGGGAGGCACTGAAGCTTTCTTT
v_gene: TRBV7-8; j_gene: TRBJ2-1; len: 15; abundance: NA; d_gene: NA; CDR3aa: CASRGPPPLYNEQFF; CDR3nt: TGTGCCAGCAGGGGCCCCCCCCCTCTCTACAATGAGCAGTTCTTC
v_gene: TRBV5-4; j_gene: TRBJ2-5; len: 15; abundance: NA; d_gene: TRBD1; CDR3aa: CASSGGQGLKETQYF; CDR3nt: TGTGCCAGCAGCGGTGGACAGGGCTTGAAGGAGACCCAGTACTTC
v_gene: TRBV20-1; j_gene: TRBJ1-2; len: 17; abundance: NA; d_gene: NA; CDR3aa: CSARDPLEVRANYGYTF; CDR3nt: TGCAGTGCTAGAGATCCCTTGGAGGTCAGAGCTAACTATGGCTACACCTTC
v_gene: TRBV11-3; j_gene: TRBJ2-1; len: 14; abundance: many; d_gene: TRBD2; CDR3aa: CASSFGLAGNEQFF; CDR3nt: TGTGCCAGCAGCTTTGGCCTAGCGGGCAATGAGCAGTTCTTC
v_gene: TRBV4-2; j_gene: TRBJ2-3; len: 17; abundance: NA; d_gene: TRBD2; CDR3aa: CASSLTGTSGITDTQYF; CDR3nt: TGTGCCAGCAGCCTAACCGGGACTAGCGGGATCACAGATACGCAGTATTTT
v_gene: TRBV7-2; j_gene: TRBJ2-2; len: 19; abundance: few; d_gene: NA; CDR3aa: CASSSLAIRLSQGTGELFF; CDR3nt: TGTGCCAGCAGCTCCCTCGCAATCCGATTATCCCAGGGCACCGGGGAGCTGTTTTTT
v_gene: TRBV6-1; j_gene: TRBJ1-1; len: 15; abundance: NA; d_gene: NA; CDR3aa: CACSDDRLEGTEAFF; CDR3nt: TGTGCCTGCAGTGATGACAGGCTTGAGGGCACTGAAGCTTTCTTT
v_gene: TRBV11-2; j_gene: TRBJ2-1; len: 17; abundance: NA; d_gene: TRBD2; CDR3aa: CASSAVSGGPGDNEQFF; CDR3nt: TGTGCCAGCAGCGCCGTGTCGGGGGGGCCGGGGGACAATGAGCAGTTCTTC
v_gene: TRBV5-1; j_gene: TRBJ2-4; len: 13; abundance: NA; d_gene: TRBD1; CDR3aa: CASNADRGNIQYF; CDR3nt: TGCGCCAGCAACGCGGACAGGGGGAACATTCAGTACTTC
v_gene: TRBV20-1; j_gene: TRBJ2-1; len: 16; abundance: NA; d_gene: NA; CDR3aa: CSAREIGAVGDNEQFF; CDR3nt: TGCAGTGCTAGAGAGATAGGAGCGGTGGGGGACAATGAGCAGTTCTTC
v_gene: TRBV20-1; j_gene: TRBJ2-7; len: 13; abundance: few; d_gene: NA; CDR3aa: CSARDLRVYEQYF; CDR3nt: TGCAGTGCTAGAGATTTGAGGGTCTACGAGCAGTACTTC